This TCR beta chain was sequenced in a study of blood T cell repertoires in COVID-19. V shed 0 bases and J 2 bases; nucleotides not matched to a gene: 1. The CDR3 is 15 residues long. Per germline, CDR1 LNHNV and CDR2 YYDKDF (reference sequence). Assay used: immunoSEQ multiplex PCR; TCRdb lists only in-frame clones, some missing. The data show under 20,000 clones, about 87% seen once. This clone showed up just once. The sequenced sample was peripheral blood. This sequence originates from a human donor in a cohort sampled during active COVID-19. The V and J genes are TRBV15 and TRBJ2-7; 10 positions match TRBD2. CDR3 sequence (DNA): TGTGCCACCAGCAGAGATCTAGCGGGGGCCTACGAGCAGTACTTC. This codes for CATSRDLAGAYEQYF.